One and the same sample provided the 16 T cell receptor beta chains below, sequenced in a study of shared clonotypes between healthy human individuals. Using immunoSEQ multiplex PCR, the repertoire was profiled, and TCRdb retains in-frame clones only, with some absent. The profile covers about 2.2 million clones, with over 85% appearing a single time and less than 2% taken by the ten largest. Naivety among CD8 cells was defined by CD45RO negativity and positive CCR7 selection, thereby excluding terminally differentiated effector memory CD45RA+ cells. Sequencing was done on a sample of naive CD8+ T cells from PBMCs. The source of these receptors is a man aged 18 to 30 in good health. Some clones in this sample may be carry-over from other donors' samples.

The chain carries TRBV7-6 and TRBJ2-1; D remains ambiguous. Germline V gene data show CDR1 as SGHVS and CDR2 as FNYEAQ. V lost 1 base and J lost 0, with 13 bases in between. This CDR3 is built from 17 residues. CDR3 bases: TGTGCCAGCAGCTTAGTTCTTTTACCGTCCTCCTACAATGAGCAGTTCTTC. It specifies CASSLVLLPSSYNEQFF.

The chain combines TRBV15 with TRBJ2-7; possibly TRBD2 for D (6 bases). CDR3 length: 15 amino acids. Per germline, CDR1 LNHNV and CDR2 YYDKDF (reference sequence). Trimming pared 3 bases from V and 4 bases from J, leaving 16 bases between. This chain's CDR3 is CATSRGGGDPYEQYF. In DNA, the CDR3 is TGTGCCACCAGCAGGGGCGGCGGGGATCCATACGAGCAGTACTTC.

CDR3 residues: CASSLVRGAYGNQPQHF. The CDR3 nucleotides are TGTGCCAGCAGCTTAGTACGGGGGGCCTATGGAAATCAGCCCCAGCATTTT. The chain joins TRBV7-8 to TRBJ1-5; possible D gene TRBD1, 6 bases. The CDR3 is made up of 17 amino acids. CDR1 and CDR2 from the germline V gene are SGHVS and FQNEAQ. V lost 1 base and J 4 bases, leaving 17 bases between the germline ends.

This chain connects TRBV7-7 to TRBJ2-1; D is uncertain. The CDR3 totals 13 residues. With 5 bases removed from V and 8 bases from J, the gap between germline ends came to 13 bases. CDR1 is SSHAT and CDR2 is FNYEAQ in the germline V gene (reference sequence). DNA for the CDR3: TGTGCCAGCAGCATAGGCCTTGGGGATGAGCAGTTCTTC. It specifies CASSIGLGDEQFF.

The V gene is TRBV7-3, the J gene TRBJ2-3, with 8 bases that match TRBD2. CDR1 is SGHTA and CDR2 is FQGTGA in the germline V gene. Losses at the gene ends were 5 bases for V and 4 bases for J; bases not matched to a gene: 5. The CDR3 extends over 14 amino acids. The CDR3 nucleotides read TGTGCCAGCAGCCCTGGACTAGCATCAGATACGCAGTATTTT. It specifies CASSPGLASDTQYF. Full variable domain (outside the CDR3, taken from reference TRBV7-3 and TRBJ2-3): GAGVSQTPSNKVTEKGKYVELRCDPISGHTALYWYRQSLGQGPEFLIYFQGTGAADDSGLPNDRFFAVRPEGSVSTLKIQRTERGDSAVYLCASSPGLASDTQYFGPGTRLTVL.

The genes are TRBV28 and TRBJ1-1, with D unclear. In germline, CDR1 is MDHEN, CDR2 SYDVKM. The CDR3 has 12 amino acids. V lost 4 bases and J lost 4, with 7 bases in between. CDR3 nucleotide sequence: TGTGCCAGCAGTTCGAGATTCACTGAAGCTTTCTTT. This codes for CASSSRFTEAFF. Looking up the rest from reference TRBV28 and TRBJ1-1 gives the full variable domain: DVKVTQSSRYLVKRTGEKVFLECVQDMDHENMFWYRQDPGLGLRLIYFSYDVKMKEKGDIPEGYSVSREKKERFSLILESASTNQTSMYLCASSSRFTEAFFGQGTRLTVV.

The rearrangement joins TRBV28 to TRBJ2-7; perhaps TRBD1 as D (5 bases). The germline V gene has CDR1 MDHEN and CDR2 SYDVKM. CDR3 length equals 14 residues. Trimming took off 3 bases at V and 5 bases at J, with 14 bases between the two ends. CDR3 nucleotides: TGTGCCAGCAGTTTTCCCAGGGAAAACCACGAGCAGTACTTC. It encodes CASSFPRENHEQYF. Full variable domain (outside the CDR3, taken from reference TRBV28 and TRBJ2-7): DVKVTQSSRYLVKRTGEKVFLECVQDMDHENMFWYRQDPGLGLRLIYFSYDVKMKEKGDIPEGYSVSREKKERFSLILESASTNQTSMYLCASSFPRENHEQYFGPGTRLTVT.

Written as DNA, the CDR3 is TGTGCCAGCATTAGACAGAACACCGGGGAGCTGTTTTTT. It yields the protein CASIRQNTGELFF. The V gene is TRBV27, the J gene TRBJ2-2, with D unresolved. V dropped 7 bases and J dropped 1 base, with 7 bases sitting between them. This CDR3 comprises 13 residues. Germline lookup yields CDR1 MNHEY and CDR2 SMNVEV (reference sequence).

The CDR3: CASSFPTGALNTEAFF. CDR3 DNA sequence: TGTGCCAGCAGTTTCCCGACAGGGGCCCTGAACACTGAAGCTTTCTTT. The chain links TRBV28 to TRBJ1-1, with 8 bases that match TRBD1. Germline V gene data show CDR1 as MDHEN and CDR2 as SYDVKM. Trimming removed 3 bases from V and 0 bases from J; junction bases left unmatched: 6. This CDR3 has 16 amino acids.

The chain has TRBV27 and TRBJ2-2; no reliable D call. Germline V gene lookup returns CDR1 MNHEY and CDR2 SMNVEV (reference sequence). The CDR3 has 14 residues. V was cut by 3 bases and J by 5 bases, with 10 bases left in between. CDR3 protein: CASSLLVGTGELFF. In DNA form, the CDR3 reads TGTGCCAGCAGTTTGTTGGTAGGAACCGGGGAGCTGTTTTTT.

The chain joins TRBV28 to TRBJ1-5; D perhaps matches TRBD1 (5 bases). Germline V gene sequence: CDR1 MDHEN, CDR2 SYDVKM. With 3 bases removed from V and 0 bases from J, the gap between germline ends came to 33 bases. The CDR3 sequence is 23 residues long. The CDR3 DNA sequence: TGTGCCAGCAGTTTTGTGTTTGCCCCTTCCCGGGGCACTTGGGCGGATAGCAATCAGCCCCAGCATTTT. It translates to CASSFVFAPSRGTWADSNQPQHF.

J is TRBJ2-7 and V is TRBV10-3; TRBD2 agrees at 8 bases. CDR1 and CDR2 from the germline V gene are ENHRY and SYGVKD. V shed 5 bases and J 2 bases; nucleotides not matched to a gene: 8. The CDR3 totals 15 residues. CDR3 in amino acids: CAISLSSGTTYEQYF. CDR3 coding DNA: TGTGCCATCAGTCTTAGTAGCGGGACCACCTACGAGCAGTACTTC.

The chain links TRBV27 to TRBJ1-3; possibly TRBD1 for D (5 bases). Germline V gene sequence: CDR1 MNHEY, CDR2 SMNVEV (reference sequence). The CDR3 extends over 16 amino acids. V shed 0 bases and J shed 0 bases, with 9 bases lying between them. CDR3 protein: CASSLSGEASGNTIYF. The DNA for the CDR3 is TGTGCCAGCAGTTTATCAGGGGAGGCCTCTGGAAACACCATATATTTT.

The rearrangement links TRBV5-6 to TRBJ2-3; D is unresolved. V lost 3 bases and J lost 2, with 10 bases in between. Germline CDR1 and CDR2: SGHDT and YYEEEE. The CDR3 consists of 14 residues. CDR3 loop: CASSYEWNTDTQYF. CDR3 bases: TGTGCCAGCAGCTATGAATGGAACACAGATACGCAGTATTTT.

This chain connects TRBV13 to TRBJ1-1, with a tentative D call TRBD1 (6 bases). Trimming stripped 4 bases from V and 0 bases from J, with 12 bases between. The length of the CDR3 is 15 residues. CDR1 and CDR2 from the germline V gene are PRHDT and FYEKMQ (reference sequence). CDR3 protein: CASSSRDRMNTEAFF. In nucleotides, the CDR3 is TGTGCCAGCAGCTCCCGCGACAGGATGAACACTGAAGCTTTCTTT.

V gene TRBV7-8 combines with J gene TRBJ1-1; D is undetermined. The germline V gene has CDR1 SGHVS and CDR2 FQNEAQ. The V and J ends lost 2 bases and 0 bases respectively, with 10 bases between them. CDR3 length: 15 residues. The CDR3 bases are TGTGCCAGCAGCTTATTGCGACACCTGAACACTGAAGCTTTCTTT. Translating gives CASSLLRHLNTEAFF.